The sample holds a few counts of the clone carrying this T cell receptor (beta chain). This sample stems from a study of beta chain features in type 1 diabetes. The authors reverse transcribed all of the isolated RNA, so sequencing captured expressed TCRB transcripts. Assay used: immunoSEQ multiplex PCR; TCRdb lists only in-frame clones, some missing. The sample lists hundreds of thousands of clones, about 16% occurring once. Germline V gives CDR1 KGHSH, CDR2 LQKENI. The CDR3 contains 15 residues. Trimming removed 1 base from V and 3 bases from J, with 10 bases in between. The source of this sequence is a man younger than 30 in good health. The sample taken for sequencing was naive CD4+ T cells from blood. This chain joins TRBV18 and TRBJ1-5; D is unresolved. CDR3 sequence reads: CASSPRQADNQPQHF. CDR3 DNA sequence: TGTGCCAGCTCACCACGTCAGGCCGACAATCAGCCCCAGCATTTT.